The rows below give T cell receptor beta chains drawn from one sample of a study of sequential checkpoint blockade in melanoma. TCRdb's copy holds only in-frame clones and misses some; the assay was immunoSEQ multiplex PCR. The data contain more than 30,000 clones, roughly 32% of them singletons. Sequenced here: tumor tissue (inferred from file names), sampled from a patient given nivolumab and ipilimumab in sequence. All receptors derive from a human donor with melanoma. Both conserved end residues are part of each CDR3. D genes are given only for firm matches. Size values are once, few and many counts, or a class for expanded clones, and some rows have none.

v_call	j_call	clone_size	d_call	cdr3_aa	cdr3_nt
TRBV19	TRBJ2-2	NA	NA	CASSLAGSNTGELFF	TGTGCCAGTAGTTTGGCGGGATCGAACACCGGGGAGCTGTTTTTT
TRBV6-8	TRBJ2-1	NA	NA	CASTHRRDNEQFF	TGTGCCAGCACCCACCGGAGGGACAATGAGCAGTTCTTC
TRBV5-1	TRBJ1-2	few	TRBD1	CASSLEDRGIYGYTF	TGCGCCAGCAGCTTGGAGGACAGGGGGATCTATGGCTACACCTTC
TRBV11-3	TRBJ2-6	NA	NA	CASRGRLSWANVLTF	TGTGCCAGCAGGGGTAGGTTATCGTGGGCCAACGTCCTGACTTTC
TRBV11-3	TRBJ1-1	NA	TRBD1	CASSFLPPQTGLDTEAFF	TGTGCCAGCAGCTTTCTCCCCCCTCAGACAGGGCTAGACACTGAAGCTTTCTTT
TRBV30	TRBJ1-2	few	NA	CAWTDGTYGYTF	TGTGCCTGGACCGACGGGACTTATGGCTACACCTTC
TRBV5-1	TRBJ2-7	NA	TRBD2	CASREPGLAIHEQYF	TGCGCCAGCAGGGAACCGGGACTAGCTATCCACGAGCAGTACTTC
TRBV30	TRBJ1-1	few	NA	CAWSVGSVTEAFF	TGTGCCTGGAGCGTGGGGTCGGTAACTGAAGCTTTCTTT
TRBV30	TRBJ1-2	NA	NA	CAWSRQDNYGYTF	TGTGCCTGGAGCCGACAGGACAACTATGGCTACACCTTC
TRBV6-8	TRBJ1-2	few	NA	CASRRDGLTNYGYTF	TGTGCCAGCAGACGGGACGGCCTAACTAACTATGGCTACACCTTC